The next 12 T cell receptor beta chains were all read from a single sample in a study of sequential checkpoint blockade in melanoma. Sample treatment: randomized to nivolumab then ipilimumab (arm A) or the reverse (arm B). Only in-frame clones appear in the TCRdb table, and some are missing; sequencing was by immunoSEQ multiplex PCR. Of 25,000 to 35,000 clones listed, under 85% were seen once; the top ten hold less than 20%. The material was CD8+ T cells sorted from blood (inferred from file names), obtained from a patient given nivolumab and ipilimumab in sequence. These receptors originate from a human donor with melanoma.

This clone is medium-sized. The chain uses TRBV7-8 and TRBJ2-1; TRBD2 matches at 8 bases. The germline CDR1 and CDR2 sequences are SGHVS and FQNEAQ. The CDR3 is 15 amino acids. J gave up 9 bases and V 1 base, and 8 bases lay outside the gene matches. CDR3 sequence (DNA): TGTGCCAGCAGCTTAGGTCGAGCGGGAGTCGGTGAGCAGTTCTTC. As protein: CASSLGRAGVGEQFF.

This chain links TRBV7-9 with TRBJ2-5; the match to TRBD2 covers 7 bases. Germline loops: CDR1 SEHNR, CDR2 FQNEAQ (reference sequence). CDR3 length: 15 residues. The ends lost 4 bases at V and 6 bases at J; junction bases unmatched: 11. The CDR3 sequence is CASSSGTTNRQTQYF. Written as DNA, the CDR3 is TGTGCCAGCAGCTCCGGGACTACAAATCGGCAGACCCAGTACTTC.

To note about this clone: A junction boundary mismatches the germline segment, possibly from a read error. The chain joins TRBV11-2 to TRBJ1-2; 7 bases align to TRBD1. The CDR3 has 15 amino acids. The germline V gene has CDR1 SGHAT and CDR2 FQNNGV. CDR3 DNA sequence: TGTACCAGCAGCTCATACCAGACAGGGCACTATGGCTACACCTTC. This encodes CTSSSYQTGHYGYTF.

The chain carries TRBV7-2 and TRBJ2-5, with 7 bases that match TRBD1. Germline CDR1 and CDR2: SGHTA and FQGNSA. This CDR3 spans 16 amino acids. Trimming removed 8 bases from V and 0 bases from J; junction bases left unmatched: 12. In nucleotides, the CDR3 is TGTGCCAGCGTGGAACAGCTAGGACAGGACCAAGAGACCCAGTACTTC. Residues: CASVEQLGQDQETQYF.

The V and J genes are TRBV5-6 and TRBJ2-2, with D possibly TRBD1 on 6 matching bases. The CDR3 length is 15 residues. The V end lost 0 bases, the J end lost 5 bases, and 11 bases lay between the germline ends. From germline, CDR1 is SGHDT and CDR2 YYEEEE. The CDR3 DNA is TGTGCCAGCAGCTTGGCATTGAGGGGGACCGGGGAGCTGTTTTTT. Translation gives CASSLALRGTGELFF.

V usage is TRBV7-6 and J usage is TRBJ2-3; D might be TRBD2 (5 bases). V was trimmed by 0 bases and J by 5 bases, leaving 9 bases between them. CDR3 length: 14 amino acids. The germline CDR1 and CDR2 sequences are SGHVS and FNYEAQ. Written as DNA, the CDR3 is TGTGCCAGCAGCTTAGCGGGAGAGAGAGATACGCAGTATTTT. Amino acids: CASSLAGERDTQYF. Full variable domain (missing parts from reference TRBV7-6 and TRBJ2-3): GAGVSQSPRYKVTKRGQDVALRCDPISGHVSLYWYRQALGQGPEFLTYFNYEAQQDKSGLPNDRFSAERPEGSISTLTIQRTEQRDSAMYRCASSLAGERDTQYFGPGTRLTVL.

This chain links TRBV27 with TRBJ1-1, with D possibly being TRBD1 (5 bases). Trimming stripped 4 bases from V and 8 bases from J, with 11 bases between. The CDR3 consists of 12 residues. Germline V CDR1 and CDR2: MNHEY, SMNVEV (reference sequence). CDR3 loop: CASSSRGVEAFF. The CDR3 region has the DNA TGTGCCAGCAGTTCTCGGGGGGTGGAAGCTTTCTTT.

The chain carries TRBV11-2 and TRBJ1-5; D is undetermined. Trimming took off 5 bases at V and 4 bases at J, with 9 bases between the two ends. This CDR3 has 13 residues. Looked up from germline, CDR1 is SGHAT and CDR2 is FQNNGV. This CDR3 reads CASSPRWNQPQHF. The DNA for the CDR3 is TGTGCCAGCAGCCCTCGGTGGAATCAGCCCCAGCATTTT.

This rearrangement joins TRBV6-4 to TRBJ2-2; 14 bases fit TRBD2. Germline assignment: CDR1 MRHNA and CDR2 SNTAGT. This CDR3 has 17 amino acids. V shed 0 bases and J 3 bases; nucleotides not matched to a gene: 0. The CDR3 loop is CASSDSGLAGDTGELFF. The DNA of the CDR3 is TGTGCCAGCAGTGACTCGGGACTAGCGGGGGACACCGGGGAGCTGTTTTTT.

This clone was observed a single time. The chain carries TRBV30 and TRBJ2-6; TRBD2 agrees at 7 bases. The germline CDR1 and CDR2 sequences are GTSNPN and SVGIG (reference sequence). Trimming took 5 bases from V and 4 from J; bases not matched to a gene: 5. This CDR3 region has 14 residues. In DNA form, the CDR3 reads TGTGCCTGGTGGCGGGGGACCGGGGCCAACGTCCTGACTTTC. Encoded protein: CAWWRGTGANVLTF.

This chain joins TRBV29-1 and TRBJ1-2, with a possible D match to TRBD1 (6 bases). With 1 base removed from V and 1 base from J, the gap between germline ends came to 10 bases. This CDR3 spans 14 amino acids. Germline V gene lookup returns CDR1 SQVTM and CDR2 ANQGSEA. This CDR3 reads CSVEGTADNYGYTF. CDR3 sequence (DNA): TGCAGCGTTGAAGGGACAGCAGATAACTATGGCTACACCTTC.

CDR3 in amino acids: CASTPLLNLRTGNTEAFF. The CDR3 region has the DNA TGTGCCAGCACCCCCCTGTTAAATCTCCGGACAGGGAACACTGAAGCTTTCTTT. V gene TRBV27 combines with J gene TRBJ1-1; the match to TRBD1 covers 7 bases. Per the germline V gene, CDR1 is MNHEY and CDR2 is SMNVEV (reference sequence). V lost 7 bases to trimming and J lost 1 base; unmatched junction nucleotides: 18. CDR3 size: 18 residues.